This T cell receptor beta chain is from a study of blood T cell repertoires in COVID-19. The wider study: Both acute and convalescent COVID-19 samples were obtained from the United States, Italy and Spain. Sources were T cells, B-cell-depleted T cells, or PBMCs; the material itself was cDNA or gDNA.

Authors' analysis steps: Reference gene primer amplification gave estimated nucleated cell counts. Libraries were prepared by immunoSEQ multiplex PCR; TCRdb keeps only in-frame clonotypes and omits some of them. That table supplies the V and J calls and clone size; D and trimming were determined from the DNA. Of roughly 230,000 clones in the sample, roughly 84% were seen once. The sequence derives from a woman older than 75 with acute or convalescent COVID-19. The sequenced sample consisted of peripheral blood.

CDR3 in amino acids: CASSSDPGLAGGPAQYF. The CDR3 DNA sequence: TGTGCCAGCAGTTCCGACCCGGGACTAGCGGGGGGGCCGGCGCAGTATTTT. The gene calls are TRBV27 and TRBJ2-3, with 16 bases matching TRBD2. J was trimmed by 10 bases and V by 4 bases; bases with no gene match: 11. The CDR3 spans 17 residues. In germline, CDR1 is MNHEY, CDR2 SMNVEV (reference sequence).